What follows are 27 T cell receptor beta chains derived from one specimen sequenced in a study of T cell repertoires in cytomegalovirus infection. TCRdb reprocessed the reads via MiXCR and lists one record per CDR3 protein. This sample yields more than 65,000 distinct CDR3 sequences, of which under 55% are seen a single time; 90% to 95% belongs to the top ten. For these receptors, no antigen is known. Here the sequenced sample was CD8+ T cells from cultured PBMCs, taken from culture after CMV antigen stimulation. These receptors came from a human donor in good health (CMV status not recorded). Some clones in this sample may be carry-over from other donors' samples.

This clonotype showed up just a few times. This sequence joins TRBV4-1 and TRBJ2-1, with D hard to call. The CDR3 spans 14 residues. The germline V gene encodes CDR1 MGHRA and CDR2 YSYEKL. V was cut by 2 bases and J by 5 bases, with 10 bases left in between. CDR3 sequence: CASSQLRLDNEQFF. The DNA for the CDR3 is TGCGCCAGCAGCCAACTTCGCTTGGACAATGAGCAGTTCTTC.

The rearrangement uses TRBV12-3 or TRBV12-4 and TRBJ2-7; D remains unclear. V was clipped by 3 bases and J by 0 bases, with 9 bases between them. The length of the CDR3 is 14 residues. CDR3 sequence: CASSLTSFSYEQYF. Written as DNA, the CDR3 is TGTGCCAGCAGTTTGACATCTTTCTCCTACGAGCAGTACTTC.

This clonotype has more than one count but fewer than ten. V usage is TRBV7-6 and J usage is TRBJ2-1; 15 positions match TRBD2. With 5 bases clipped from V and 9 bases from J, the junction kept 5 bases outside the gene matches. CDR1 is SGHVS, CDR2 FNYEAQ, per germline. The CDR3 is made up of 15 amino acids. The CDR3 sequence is CASSPGLAGGGEQFF. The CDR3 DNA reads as TGTGCCAGCAGCCCCGGACTAGCGGGGGGGGGTGAGCAGTTCTTC.

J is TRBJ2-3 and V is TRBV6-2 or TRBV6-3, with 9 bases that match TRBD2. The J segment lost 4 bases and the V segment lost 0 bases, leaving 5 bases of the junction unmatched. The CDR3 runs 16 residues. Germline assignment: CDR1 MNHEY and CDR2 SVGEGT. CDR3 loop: CASSYSRGGASDTQYF. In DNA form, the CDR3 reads TGTGCCAGCAGTTACTCTCGCGGGGGGGCCTCAGATACGCAGTATTTT.

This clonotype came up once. In nucleotides, the CDR3 is TGTGCCAGCAGTGAGTGGGAGTTAGCCTACGAGCAGTACTTC. Translation gives CASSEWELAYEQYF. The chain joins TRBV6-1 to TRBJ2-7, with D perhaps TRBD2 (5 bases). Trimming took 3 bases from V and 2 from J, leaving 11 bases between them. This CDR3 has 14 amino acids. The germline gives CDR1 MNHNS, CDR2 SASEGT.

The CDR3 here is CASSLQLLDGNQPQHF. CDR3 nucleotides: TGTGCCAGCAGCCTCCAACTTCTGGACGGCAATCAGCCCCAGCATTTT. The J gene is TRBJ1-5, the V gene TRBV6-1, with D hard to call. The length of the CDR3 is 16 residues. CDR1 MNHNS and CDR2 SASEGT come from the germline V gene. Between the trimmed V and J ends, which lost 6 bases and 2 bases, there was a span of 17 bases.

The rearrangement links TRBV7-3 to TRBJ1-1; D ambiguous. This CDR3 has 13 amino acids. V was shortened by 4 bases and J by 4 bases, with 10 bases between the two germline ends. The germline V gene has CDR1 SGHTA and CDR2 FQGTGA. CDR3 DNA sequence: TGTGCCAGCAGCTCTATGGTGGGCACTGAAGCTTTCTTT. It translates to CASSSMVGTEAFF.

The CDR3 loop is CASSLGHGNEQFF. The CDR3 DNA reads as TGTGCCAGCAGCTTAGGCCATGGGAATGAGCAGTTCTTC. The rearrangement joins TRBV13 to TRBJ2-1; D remains ambiguous. The germline gives CDR1 PRHDT, CDR2 FYEKMQ (reference sequence). Trimming removed 0 bases from V and 7 bases from J, with 7 bases in between. The CDR3 runs to 13 residues.

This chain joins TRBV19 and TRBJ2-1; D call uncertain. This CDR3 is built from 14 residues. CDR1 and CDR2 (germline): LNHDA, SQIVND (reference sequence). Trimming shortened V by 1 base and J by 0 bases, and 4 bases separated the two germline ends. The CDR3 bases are TGTGCCAGTAGTATAGCTAGCTCCTACAATGAGCAGTTCTTC. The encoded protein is CASSIASSYNEQFF.

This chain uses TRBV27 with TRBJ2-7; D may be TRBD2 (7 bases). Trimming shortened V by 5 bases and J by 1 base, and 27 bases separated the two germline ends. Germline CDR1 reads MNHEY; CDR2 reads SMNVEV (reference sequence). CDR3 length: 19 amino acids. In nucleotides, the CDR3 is TGTGCCAGCAGTGGGGGGAGGGGGACACCCACCCCGGGGTCCTACGAGCAGTACTTC. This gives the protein CASSGGRGTPTPGSYEQYF.

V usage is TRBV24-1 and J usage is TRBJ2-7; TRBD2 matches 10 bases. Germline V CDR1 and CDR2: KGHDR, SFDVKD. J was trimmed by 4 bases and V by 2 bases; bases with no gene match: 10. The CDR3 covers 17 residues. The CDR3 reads CATSDSPGTSDPYEQYF. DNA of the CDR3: TGTGCCACCAGTGATTCTCCCGGGACTAGCGATCCATACGAGCAGTACTTC.

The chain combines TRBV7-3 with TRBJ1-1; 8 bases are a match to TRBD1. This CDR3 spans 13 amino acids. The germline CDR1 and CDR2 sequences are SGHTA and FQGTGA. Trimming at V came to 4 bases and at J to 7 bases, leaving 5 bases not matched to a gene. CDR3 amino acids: CASSYDRGYEAFF. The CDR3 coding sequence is TGTGCCAGCAGCTACGACAGGGGTTATGAAGCTTTCTTT.

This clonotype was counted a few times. CDR3 coding DNA: TGTGCCAGCAGCTTAACAGCCGGGAGTTATACCTACGAGCAGTACTTC. This sequence encodes CASSLTAGSYTYEQYF. The chain is built from TRBV7-3 and TRBJ2-7; the D gene is possibly TRBD2 (6 bases). The CDR3 sequence is 16 residues long. The ends were cut back, 0 bases at V and 2 bases at J, with 14 bases in the middle. Per germline, CDR1 SGHTA and CDR2 FQGTGA.

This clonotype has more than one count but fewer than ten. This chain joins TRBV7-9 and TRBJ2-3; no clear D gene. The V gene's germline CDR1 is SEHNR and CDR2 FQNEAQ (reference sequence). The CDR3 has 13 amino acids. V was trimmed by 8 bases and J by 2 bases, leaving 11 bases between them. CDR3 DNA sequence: TGTGCCAGCCTCTCGACTTACACAGATACGCAGTATTTT. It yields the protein CASLSTYTDTQYF.

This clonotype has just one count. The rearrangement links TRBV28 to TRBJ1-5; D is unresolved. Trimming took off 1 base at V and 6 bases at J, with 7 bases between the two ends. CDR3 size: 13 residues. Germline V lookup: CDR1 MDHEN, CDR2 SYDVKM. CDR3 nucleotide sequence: TGTGCCAGCAGTTTATTCGTGGGTCAGCCCCAGCATTTT. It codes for CASSLFVGQPQHF.

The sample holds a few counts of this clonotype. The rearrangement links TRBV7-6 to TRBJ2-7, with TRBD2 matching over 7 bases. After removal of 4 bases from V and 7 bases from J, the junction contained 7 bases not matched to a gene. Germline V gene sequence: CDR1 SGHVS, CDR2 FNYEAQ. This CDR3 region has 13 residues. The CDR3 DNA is TGTGCCAGCAGCTCAGCGGGGCGTGTAGAGCAGTACTTC. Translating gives CASSSAGRVEQYF.

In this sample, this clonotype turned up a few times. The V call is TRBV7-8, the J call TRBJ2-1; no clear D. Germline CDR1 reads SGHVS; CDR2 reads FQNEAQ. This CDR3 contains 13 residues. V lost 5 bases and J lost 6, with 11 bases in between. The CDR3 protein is CASSLNKGNEQFF. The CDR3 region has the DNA TGTGCCAGCAGCCTAAACAAGGGCAATGAGCAGTTCTTC.

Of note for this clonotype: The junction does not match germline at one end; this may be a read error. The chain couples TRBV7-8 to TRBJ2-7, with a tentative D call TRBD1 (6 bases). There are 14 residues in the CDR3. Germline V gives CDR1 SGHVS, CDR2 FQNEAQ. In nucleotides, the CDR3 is TGTGCCAGCAGTTGGGACACCCCTGGCGTCGAGCGGTGCTTC. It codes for CASSWDTPGVERCF.

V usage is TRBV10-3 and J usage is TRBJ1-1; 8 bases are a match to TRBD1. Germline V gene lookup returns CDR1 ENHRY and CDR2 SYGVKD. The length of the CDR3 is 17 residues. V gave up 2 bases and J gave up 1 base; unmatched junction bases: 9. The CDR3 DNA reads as TGTGCCATCAGTGAGCCATGGACAGGGCGTAAGAACACTGAAGCTTTCTTT. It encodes CAISEPWTGRKNTEAFF.

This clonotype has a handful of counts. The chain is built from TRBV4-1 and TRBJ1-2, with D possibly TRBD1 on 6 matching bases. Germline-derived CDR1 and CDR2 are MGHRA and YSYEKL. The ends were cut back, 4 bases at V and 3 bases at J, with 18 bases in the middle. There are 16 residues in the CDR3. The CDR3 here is CASSPGTTLSYYGYTF. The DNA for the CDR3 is TGCGCCAGCAGCCCCGGGACAACTCTGAGCTACTATGGCTACACCTTC.

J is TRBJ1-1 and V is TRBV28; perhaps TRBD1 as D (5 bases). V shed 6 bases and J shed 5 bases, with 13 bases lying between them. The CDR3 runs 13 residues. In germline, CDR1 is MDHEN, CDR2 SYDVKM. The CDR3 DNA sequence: TGTGCCAGCAGCCCCTCCGAGGGGACTGAAGCTTTCTTT. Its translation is CASSPSEGTEAFF.

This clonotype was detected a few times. CDR3 sequence: CATSRVTPLEETQYF. In DNA, the CDR3 is TGTGCCACCAGCAGAGTGACCCCGCTCGAAGAGACCCAGTACTTC. This sequence joins TRBV15 and TRBJ2-5; no reliable D call. Germline values: CDR1 LNHNV, CDR2 YYDKDF (reference sequence). Trimming stripped 1 base from V and 3 bases from J, with 12 bases between. The CDR3 loop spans 15 amino acids.

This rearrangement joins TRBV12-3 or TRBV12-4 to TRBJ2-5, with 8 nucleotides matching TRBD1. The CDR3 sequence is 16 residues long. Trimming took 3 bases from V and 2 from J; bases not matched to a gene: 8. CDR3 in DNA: TGTGCCAGCAGTTTCCAACGGACAGGGCCACAAGAGACCCAGTACTTC. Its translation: CASSFQRTGPQETQYF.

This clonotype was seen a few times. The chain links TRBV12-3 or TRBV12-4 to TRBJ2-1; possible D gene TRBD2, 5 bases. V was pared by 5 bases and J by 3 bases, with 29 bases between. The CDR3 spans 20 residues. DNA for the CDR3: TGTGCCAGCAGTCCACTCTTGGGAAAAAAAGCGGTTGAGTTCTACAATGAGCAGTTCTTC. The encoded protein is CASSPLLGKKAVEFYNEQFF.

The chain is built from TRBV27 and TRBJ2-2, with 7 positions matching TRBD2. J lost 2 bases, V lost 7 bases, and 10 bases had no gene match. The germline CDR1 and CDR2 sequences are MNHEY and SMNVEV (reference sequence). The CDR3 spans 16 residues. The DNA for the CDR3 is TGTGCCAGCACGCCTATGGGACTACTAAACACCGGGGAGCTGTTTTTT. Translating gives CASTPMGLLNTGELFF.

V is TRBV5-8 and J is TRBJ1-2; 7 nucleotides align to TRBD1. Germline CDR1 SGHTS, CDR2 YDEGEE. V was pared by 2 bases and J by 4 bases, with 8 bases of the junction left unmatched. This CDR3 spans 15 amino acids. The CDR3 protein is CASSFRGGGVYGYTF. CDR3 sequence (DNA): TGTGCCAGCAGCTTTCGCGGAGGGGGCGTCTATGGCTACACCTTC.

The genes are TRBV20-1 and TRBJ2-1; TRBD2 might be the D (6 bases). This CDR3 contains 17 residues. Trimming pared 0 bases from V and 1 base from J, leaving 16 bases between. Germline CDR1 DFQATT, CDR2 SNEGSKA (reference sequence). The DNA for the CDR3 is TGCAGTGCTAGAGACCCAGCGGGCCCCCTTTCCTACAATGAGCAGTTCTTC. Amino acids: CSARDPAGPLSYNEQFF.